The present TCR beta chain was sequenced within a study of T cell responses to AZD1222 COVID-19 vaccine. Study details: Whether given at about 4 or about 12 weeks, second doses were pooled.

Findings of the study overall: Reportedly, close to half of spike-specific TCRs are directed against unmutated variant regions.

The protocol was immunoSEQ multiplex PCR, while the TCRdb copy is restricted to in-frame clones and leaves out a portion. The table includes some 140,000 clones, approximately 90% detected once. The CDR3 runs to 15 residues. The germline V and J ends were trimmed by 3 bases and 3 bases, with 12 bases remaining between them. The germline V gene encodes CDR1 LGHNA and CDR2 YNFKEQ. Details on this clone: Its antigen is as yet unknown.

The V gene is TRBV4-2, the J gene TRBJ2-1; TRBD1 might be the D (6 bases). The starting material was peripheral blood, obtained on day 0 of AZD1222 vaccination. This receptor was identified in an adult in good health. CDR3 sequence (DNA): TGTGCCAGCAGCCAGGACAGTCCCATCTACAATGAGCAGTTCTTC. It specifies CASSQDSPIYNEQFF.